The clone carrying this T cell receptor beta chain was recorded a few times. Its antigen is not known. This CDR3 contains 15 residues. V lost 0 bases, J lost 2 bases, and 11 bases lay in between. Germline CDR1 SGHAT, CDR2 FQNNGV. These data are taken from a study of T cell repertoires in cytomegalovirus infection. Study-wide results and caveats: The ex vivo response showed dominance by HLA-C-restricted CMV-specific TCR beta clonotypes.

TCRdb re-called the reads through MiXCR, storing one row per CDR3 protein. The sample holds some 130,000 distinct CDR3 sequences; around 30% are singletons and the top ten take about 52%. This material consisted of CD8+ T cells from cultured PBMCs, taken from culture after CMV antigen stimulation. The clonotype originates from a human donor in good health (CMV status not recorded). Some clones in this sample may be carry-over from other donors' samples. The chain couples TRBV11-2 to TRBJ2-7; D not resolved. CDR3: CASSLEFTLAYEQYF. The CDR3 DNA reads as TGTGCCAGCAGCTTAGAGTTTACGTTAGCCTACGAGCAGTACTTC.